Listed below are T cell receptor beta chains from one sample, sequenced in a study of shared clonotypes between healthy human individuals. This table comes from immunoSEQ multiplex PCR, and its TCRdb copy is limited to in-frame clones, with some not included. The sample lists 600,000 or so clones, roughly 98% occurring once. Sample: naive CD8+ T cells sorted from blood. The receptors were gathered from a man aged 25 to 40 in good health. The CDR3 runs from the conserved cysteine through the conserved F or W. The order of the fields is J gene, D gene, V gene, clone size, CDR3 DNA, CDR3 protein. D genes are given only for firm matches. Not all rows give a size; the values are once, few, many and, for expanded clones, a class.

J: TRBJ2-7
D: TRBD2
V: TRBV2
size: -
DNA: TGTGCCAGCAGTGAGAGACTAGCGGGCGTCTCCTACGAGCAGTACTTC
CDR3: CASSERLAGVSYEQYF

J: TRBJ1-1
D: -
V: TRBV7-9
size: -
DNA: TGTGCCAGCAGCATATGGACCCCAGGGAATACTGAAGCTTTCTTT
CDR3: CASSIWTPGNTEAFF

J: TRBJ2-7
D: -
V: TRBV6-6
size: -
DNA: TGTGCCAGCAGTAGCTCTCGGGCTTTGGAGCAGTACTTC
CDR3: CASSSSRALEQYF

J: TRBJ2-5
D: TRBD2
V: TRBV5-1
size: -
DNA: TGCGCCAGCAGCGACCAGCCCGGGAGGGCGGGCGAAGAGACCCAGTACTTC
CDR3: CASSDQPGRAGEETQYF

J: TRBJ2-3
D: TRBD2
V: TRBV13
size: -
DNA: TGTGCCAGCAGCCGGGGACTAGCGGGAGGGTTGAGCACAGATACGCAGTATTTT
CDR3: CASSRGLAGGLSTDTQYF

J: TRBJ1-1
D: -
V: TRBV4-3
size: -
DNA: TGCGCCAGCAGCCAAGCGCAGGGAATAAACACTGAAGCTTTCTTT
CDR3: CASSQAQGINTEAFF

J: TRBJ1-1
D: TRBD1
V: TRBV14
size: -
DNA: TGTGCCAGCAGCCAAGACCTGACAGGGACCACTGAAGCTTTCTTT
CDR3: CASSQDLTGTTEAFF

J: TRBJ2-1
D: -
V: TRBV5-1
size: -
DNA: TGCGCCAGCAGCCCCTCCGGACCCCGGGCCCACAATGAGCAGTTCTTC
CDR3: CASSPSGPRAHNEQFF

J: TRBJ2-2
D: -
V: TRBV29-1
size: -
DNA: TGCAGCGTTGAATCCGGTCACGCGAACACCGGGGAGCTGTTTTTT
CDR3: CSVESGHANTGELFF

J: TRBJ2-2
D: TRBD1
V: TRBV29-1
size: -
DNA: TGCAGCGCCTGCGGGGGGACAGGGGGCCCCGGGGAGCTGTTTTTT
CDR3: CSACGGTGGPGELFF

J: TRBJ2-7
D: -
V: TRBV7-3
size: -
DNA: TGTGCCAGCAGCTTAGAGGGGAAGGAGCAGTACTTC
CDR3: CASSLEGKEQYF

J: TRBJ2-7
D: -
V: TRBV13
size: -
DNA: TGTGCCAGCAGCTCCTATGCCGGACAGCCCTACGAGCAGTACTTC
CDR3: CASSSYAGQPYEQYF

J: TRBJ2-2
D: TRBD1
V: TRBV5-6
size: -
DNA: TGTGCCAGCAGCTTGGCGGGACAGGGTAACACCGGGGAGCTGTTTTTT
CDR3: CASSLAGQGNTGELFF

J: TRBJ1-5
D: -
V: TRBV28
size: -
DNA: TGTGCCAGCAGTTCGCAAGACAGGATCTTCAATCAGCCCCAGCATTTT
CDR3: CASSSQDRIFNQPQHF

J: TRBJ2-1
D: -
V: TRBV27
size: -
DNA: TGTGCCAGCAGTTTCGGACGGGGAGGCGAGCAGTTCTTC
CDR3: CASSFGRGGEQFF

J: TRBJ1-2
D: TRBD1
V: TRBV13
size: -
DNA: TGTGCCAGCAGCTCTACCCGGGACAGCAACTATGGCTACACCTTC
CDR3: CASSSTRDSNYGYTF

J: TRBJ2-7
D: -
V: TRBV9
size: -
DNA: TGTGCCAGCAGCGGGACCAAGGAGGGGAGCTCCTACGAGCAGTACTTC
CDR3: CASSGTKEGSSYEQYF

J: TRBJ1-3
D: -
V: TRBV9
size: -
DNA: TGTGCCAGCAGCGGAGGAAACACCATATATTTT
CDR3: CASSGGNTIYF

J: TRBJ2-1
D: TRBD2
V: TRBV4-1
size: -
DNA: TGCGCCAGCAGCCAAGAAGGAGGGACTATAGATGAGCAGTTCTTC
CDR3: CASSQEGGTIDEQFF

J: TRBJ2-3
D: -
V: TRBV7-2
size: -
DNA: TGTGCCAGCAGCTTCTTGGTCGGGAGCCACGCAGATACGCAGTATTTT
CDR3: CASSFLVGSHADTQYF

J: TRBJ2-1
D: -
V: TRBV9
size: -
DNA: TGTGCCAGCAGCGACAGGTACAATGAGCAGTTCTTC
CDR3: CASSDRYNEQFF

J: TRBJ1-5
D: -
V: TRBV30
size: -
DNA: TGTGCCTGGAGTGGTCTCGGGAATAGCAATCAGCCCCAGCATTTT
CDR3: CAWSGLGNSNQPQHF

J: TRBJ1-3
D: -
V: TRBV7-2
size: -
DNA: TGTGCCAGCAGCTCTCGCGGGGGCTCTGGAAACACCATATATTTT
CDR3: CASSSRGGSGNTIYF

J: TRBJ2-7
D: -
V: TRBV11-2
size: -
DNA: TGTGCCAGCAGCTCTCCGGCGGAATTTTCCTACGAGCAGTACTTC
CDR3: CASSSPAEFSYEQYF

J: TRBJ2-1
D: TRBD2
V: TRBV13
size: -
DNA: TGTGCCAGCAGCTCCGACCCTGCGGGACTAGCAATCAATGAGCAGTTCTTC
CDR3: CASSSDPAGLAINEQFF

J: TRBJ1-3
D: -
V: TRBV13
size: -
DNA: TGTGCCAGCAGCTTTACCGGAAACACCATATATTTT
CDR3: CASSFTGNTIYF

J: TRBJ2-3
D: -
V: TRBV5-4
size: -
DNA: TGTGCCAGCAGCCCCATGGACGGGGTCACAGATACGCAGTATTTT
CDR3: CASSPMDGVTDTQYF

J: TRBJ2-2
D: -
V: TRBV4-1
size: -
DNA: TGCGCCAGCAGCCAAGATACCGGGGAGCTGTTTTTT
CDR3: CASSQDTGELFF

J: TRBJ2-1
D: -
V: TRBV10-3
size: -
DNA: TGTGCCATCAGTCCTATGGGGCGGACAAGCTCCTACAATGAGCAGTTCTTC
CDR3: CAISPMGRTSSYNEQFF

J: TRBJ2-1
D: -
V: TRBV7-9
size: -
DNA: TGTGCCAGCAGCTTTGGGAGCTCCTACAATGAGCAGTTCTTC
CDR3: CASSFGSSYNEQFF

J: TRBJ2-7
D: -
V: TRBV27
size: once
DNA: TGTGCCAGCAGTTTATCCCACGCGGCGGTATACTACGAGCAGTACTTC
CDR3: CASSLSHAAVYYEQYF

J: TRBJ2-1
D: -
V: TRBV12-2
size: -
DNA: TGTGCAAGTCGCTTAGCCCGGGCGGGAGGAGGCTGTGAGCAGTTCTTC
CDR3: CASRLARAGGGCEQFF

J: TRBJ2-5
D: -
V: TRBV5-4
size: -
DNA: TGTGCCAGCAGCTATAAGGGCGCCCCTCAAGAGACCCAGTACTTC
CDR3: CASSYKGAPQETQYF

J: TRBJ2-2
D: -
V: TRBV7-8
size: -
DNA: TGTGCCAGCAGCTTTACCAAAATCTTACCACCCACCGGGGAGCTGTTTTTT
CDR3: CASSFTKILPPTGELFF

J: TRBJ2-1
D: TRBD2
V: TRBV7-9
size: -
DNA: TGTGCCAGCAGCTTAAGAGGCGGGAGGGCCGCCTACAATGAGCAGTTCTTC
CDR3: CASSLRGGRAAYNEQFF

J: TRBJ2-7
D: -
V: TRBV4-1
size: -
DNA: TGCGCCAGCAGCCTTACGACTAGTGGGAGGTACGAGCAGTACTTC
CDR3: CASSLTTSGRYEQYF

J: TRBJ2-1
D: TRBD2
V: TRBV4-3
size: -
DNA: TGCGCCAGCAGCCTAACCCTCGGACTAGGGAACGACAATGAGCAGTTCTTC
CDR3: CASSLTLGLGNDNEQFF

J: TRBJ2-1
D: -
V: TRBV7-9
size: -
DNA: TGTGCCAGCAGCGCCCCCCGGGTCGCCGATTACAATGAGCAGTTCTTC
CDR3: CASSAPRVADYNEQFF

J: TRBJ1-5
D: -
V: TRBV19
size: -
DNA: TGTGCCAGTAGTATATTGGACAGCGGAGATCAGCCCCAGCATTTT
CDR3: CASSILDSGDQPQHF

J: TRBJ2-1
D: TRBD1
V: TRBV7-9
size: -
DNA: TGTGCCAGCAGCCCCCTAACAGGGGACAATGAGCAGTTCTTC
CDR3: CASSPLTGDNEQFF

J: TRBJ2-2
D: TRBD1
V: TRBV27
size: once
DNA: TGTGCCAGCTATAACCGGGACAGGGGGGCCGGGGAGCTGTTTTTT
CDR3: CASYNRDRGAGELFF

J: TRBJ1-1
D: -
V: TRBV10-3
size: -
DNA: TGTGCCATCAGTGCAGCGCAGGACACTGAAGCTTTCTTT
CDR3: CAISAAQDTEAFF

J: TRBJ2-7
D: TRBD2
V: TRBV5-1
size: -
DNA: TGCGCCAGCAGCTTGGGGACTAGCGGACTTTACGAGCAGTACTTC
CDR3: CASSLGTSGLYEQYF

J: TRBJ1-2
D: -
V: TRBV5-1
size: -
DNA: TGCGCCAGCAGCTTGGAGGGAAGGAGCTACACCTTC
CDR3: CASSLEGRSYTF

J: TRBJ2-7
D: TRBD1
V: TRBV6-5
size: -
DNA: TGTGCCAGCAGTTACTCTGGACAGGGTAGCGAGCAGTACTTC
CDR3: CASSYSGQGSEQYF

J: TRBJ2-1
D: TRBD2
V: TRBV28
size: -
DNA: TGTGCCAGCAGTCCAACGATGGGCGGGGGGTCTCGCTATGAGCAGTTCTTC
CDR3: CASSPTMGGGSRYEQFF